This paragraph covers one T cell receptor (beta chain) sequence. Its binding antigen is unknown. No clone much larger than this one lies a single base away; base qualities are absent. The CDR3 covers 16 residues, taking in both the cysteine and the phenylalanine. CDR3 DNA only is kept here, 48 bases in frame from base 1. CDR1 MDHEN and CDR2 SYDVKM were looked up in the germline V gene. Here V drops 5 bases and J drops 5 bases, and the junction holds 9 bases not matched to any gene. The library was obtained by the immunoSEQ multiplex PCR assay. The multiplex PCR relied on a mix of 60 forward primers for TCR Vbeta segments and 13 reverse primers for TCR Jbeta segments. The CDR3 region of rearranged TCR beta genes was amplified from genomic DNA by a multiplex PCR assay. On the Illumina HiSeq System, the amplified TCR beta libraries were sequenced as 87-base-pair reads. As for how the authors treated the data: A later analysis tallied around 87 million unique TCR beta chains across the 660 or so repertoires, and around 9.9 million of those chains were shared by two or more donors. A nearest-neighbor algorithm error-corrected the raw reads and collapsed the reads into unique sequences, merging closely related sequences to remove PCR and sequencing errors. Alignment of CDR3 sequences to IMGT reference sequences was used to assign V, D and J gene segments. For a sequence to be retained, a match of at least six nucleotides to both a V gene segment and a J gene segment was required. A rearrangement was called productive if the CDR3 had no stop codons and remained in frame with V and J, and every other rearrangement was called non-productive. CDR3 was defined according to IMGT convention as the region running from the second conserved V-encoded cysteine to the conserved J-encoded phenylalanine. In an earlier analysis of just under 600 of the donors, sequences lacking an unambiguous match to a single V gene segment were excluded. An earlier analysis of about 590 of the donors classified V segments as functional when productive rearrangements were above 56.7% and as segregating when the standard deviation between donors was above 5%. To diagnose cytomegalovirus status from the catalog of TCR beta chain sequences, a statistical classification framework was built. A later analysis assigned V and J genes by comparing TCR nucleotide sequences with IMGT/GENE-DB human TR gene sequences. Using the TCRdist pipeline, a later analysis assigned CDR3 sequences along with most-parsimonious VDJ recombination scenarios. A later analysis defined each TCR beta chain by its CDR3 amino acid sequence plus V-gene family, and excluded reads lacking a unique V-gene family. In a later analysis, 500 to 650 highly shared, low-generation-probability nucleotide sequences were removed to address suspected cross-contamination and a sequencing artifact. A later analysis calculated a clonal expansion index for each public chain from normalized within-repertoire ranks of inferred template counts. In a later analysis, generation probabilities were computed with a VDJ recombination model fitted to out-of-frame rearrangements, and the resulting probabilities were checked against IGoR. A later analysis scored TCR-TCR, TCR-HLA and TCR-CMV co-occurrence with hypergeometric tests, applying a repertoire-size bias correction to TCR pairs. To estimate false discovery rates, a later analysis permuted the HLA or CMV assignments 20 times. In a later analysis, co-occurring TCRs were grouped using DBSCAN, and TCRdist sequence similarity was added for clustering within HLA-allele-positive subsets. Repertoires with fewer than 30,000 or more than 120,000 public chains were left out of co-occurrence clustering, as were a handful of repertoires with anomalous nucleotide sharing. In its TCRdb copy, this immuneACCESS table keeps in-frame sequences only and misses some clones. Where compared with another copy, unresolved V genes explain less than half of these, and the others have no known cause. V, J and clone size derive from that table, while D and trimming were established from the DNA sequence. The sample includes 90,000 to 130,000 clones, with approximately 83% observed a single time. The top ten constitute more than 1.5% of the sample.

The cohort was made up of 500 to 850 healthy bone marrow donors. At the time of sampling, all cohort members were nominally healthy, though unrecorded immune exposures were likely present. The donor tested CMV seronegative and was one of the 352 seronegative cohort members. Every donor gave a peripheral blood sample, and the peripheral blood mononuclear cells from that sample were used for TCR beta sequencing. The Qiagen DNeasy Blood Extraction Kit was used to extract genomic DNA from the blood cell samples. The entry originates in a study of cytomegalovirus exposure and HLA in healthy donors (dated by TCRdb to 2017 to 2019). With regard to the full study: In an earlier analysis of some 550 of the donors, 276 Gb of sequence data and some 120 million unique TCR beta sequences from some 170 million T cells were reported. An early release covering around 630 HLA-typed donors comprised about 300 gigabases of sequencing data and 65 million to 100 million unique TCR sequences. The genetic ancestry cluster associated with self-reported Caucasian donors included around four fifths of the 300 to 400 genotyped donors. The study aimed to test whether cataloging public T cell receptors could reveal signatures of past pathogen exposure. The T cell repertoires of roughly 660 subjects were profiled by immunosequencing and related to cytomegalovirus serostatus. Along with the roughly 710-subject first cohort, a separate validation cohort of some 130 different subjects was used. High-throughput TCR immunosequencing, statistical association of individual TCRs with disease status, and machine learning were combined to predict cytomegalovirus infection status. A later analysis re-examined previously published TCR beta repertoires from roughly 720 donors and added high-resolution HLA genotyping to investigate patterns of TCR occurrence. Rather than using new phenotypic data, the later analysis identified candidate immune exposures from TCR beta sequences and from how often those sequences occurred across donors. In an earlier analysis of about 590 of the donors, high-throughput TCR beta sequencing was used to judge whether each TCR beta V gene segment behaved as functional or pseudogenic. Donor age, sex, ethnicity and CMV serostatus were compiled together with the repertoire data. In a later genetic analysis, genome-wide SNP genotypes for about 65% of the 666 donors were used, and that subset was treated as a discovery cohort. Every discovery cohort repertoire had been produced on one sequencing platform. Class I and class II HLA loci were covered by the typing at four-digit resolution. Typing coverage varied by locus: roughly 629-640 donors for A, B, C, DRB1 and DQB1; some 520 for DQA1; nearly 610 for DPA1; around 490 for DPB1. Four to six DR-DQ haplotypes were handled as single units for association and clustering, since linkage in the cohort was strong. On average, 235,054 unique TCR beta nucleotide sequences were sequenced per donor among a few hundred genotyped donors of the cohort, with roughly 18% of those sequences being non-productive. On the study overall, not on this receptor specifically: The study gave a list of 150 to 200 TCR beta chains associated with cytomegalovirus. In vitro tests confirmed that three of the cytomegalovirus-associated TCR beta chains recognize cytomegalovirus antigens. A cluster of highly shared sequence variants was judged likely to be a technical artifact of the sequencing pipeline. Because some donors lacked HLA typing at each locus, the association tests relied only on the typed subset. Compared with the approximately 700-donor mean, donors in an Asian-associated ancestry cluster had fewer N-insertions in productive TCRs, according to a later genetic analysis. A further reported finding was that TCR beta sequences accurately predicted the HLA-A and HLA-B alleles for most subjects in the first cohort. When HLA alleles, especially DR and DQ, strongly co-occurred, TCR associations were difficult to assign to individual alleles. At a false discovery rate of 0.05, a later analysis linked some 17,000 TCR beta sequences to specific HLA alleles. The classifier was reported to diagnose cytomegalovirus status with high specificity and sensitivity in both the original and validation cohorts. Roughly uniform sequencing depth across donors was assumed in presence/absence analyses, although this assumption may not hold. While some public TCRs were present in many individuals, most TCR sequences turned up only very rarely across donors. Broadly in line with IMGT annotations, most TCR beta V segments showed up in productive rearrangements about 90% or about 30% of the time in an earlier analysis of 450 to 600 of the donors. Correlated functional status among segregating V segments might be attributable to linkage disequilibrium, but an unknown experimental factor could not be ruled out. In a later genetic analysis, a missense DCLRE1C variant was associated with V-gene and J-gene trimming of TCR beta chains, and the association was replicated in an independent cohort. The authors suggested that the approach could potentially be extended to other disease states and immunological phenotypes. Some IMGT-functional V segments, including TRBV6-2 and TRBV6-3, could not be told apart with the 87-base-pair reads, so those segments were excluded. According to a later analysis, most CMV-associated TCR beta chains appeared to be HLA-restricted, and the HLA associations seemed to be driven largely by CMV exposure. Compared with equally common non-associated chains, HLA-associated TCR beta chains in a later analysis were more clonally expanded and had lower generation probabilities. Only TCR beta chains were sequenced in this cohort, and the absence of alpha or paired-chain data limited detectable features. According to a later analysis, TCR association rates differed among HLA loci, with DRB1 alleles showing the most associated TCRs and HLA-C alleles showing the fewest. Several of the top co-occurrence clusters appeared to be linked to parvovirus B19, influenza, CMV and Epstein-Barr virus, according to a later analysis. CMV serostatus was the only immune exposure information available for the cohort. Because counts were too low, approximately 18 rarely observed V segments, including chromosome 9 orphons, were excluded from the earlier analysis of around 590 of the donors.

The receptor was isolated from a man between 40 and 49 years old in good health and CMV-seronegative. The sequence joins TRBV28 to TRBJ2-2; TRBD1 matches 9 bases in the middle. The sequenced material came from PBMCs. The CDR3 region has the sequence CASSPGTGRVTGELFF. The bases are TGTGCCAGCAGTCCCGGGACAGGGCGGGTAACCGGGGAGCTGTTTTTT.